In this sample, the clone carrying this T cell receptor beta chain turned up many times. The CDR3 has 19 amino acids. From germline, CDR1 is SGHAT and CDR2 FQNNGV. Trimming cost V 3 bases and J 2 bases, with 23 bases left between them. This entry belongs to a study of T cells in Graves' hyperthyroidism and ophthalmopathy. Overall study: At initial diagnosis, before any treatment had begun, peripheral blood was obtained.

The TCR beta CDR3 regions underwent amplification using RNA transcripts as the source. The study used the HTBI primer set for a first-round RT-PCR of the TCR CDR3. TCRdb reprocessed the multiplex PCR reads with MiXCR, giving one entry per CDR3 protein. The profile shows around 450,000 distinct CDR3 sequences, less than 20% of them singletons. The specimen was blood. The chain uses TRBV11-2 and TRBJ2-1; D assignment may be TRBD1 or TRBD2 (5 bases each). This TCR was sampled from a woman aged 18-35 years with Graves' hyperthyroidism. The CDR3 protein is CASSFTTKGVAGTYNEQFF. DNA of the CDR3: TGTGCCAGCAGCTTCACGACAAAAGGGGTCGCCGGGACCTACAATGAGCAGTTCTTC.